The entry below gives a single T cell receptor beta chain sequence along with its context. Its specificity is unknown. V was trimmed by 0 bases and J by 0 bases, leaving 6 bases between them. The CDR3 loop spans 14 amino acids. Germline CDR1 reads SGDLS; CDR2 reads YYNGEE. These data come from a study of cytomegalovirus exposure and HLA in healthy donors. The PCR contained 60 Vbeta and 13 Jbeta primers. Sequencing was performed with immunoSEQ multiplex PCR; in TCRdb, only in-frame clones are kept and a portion is missing. The repertoire holds 150,000 to 200,000 clones, with 85% as singletons. Overall study findings and caveats: Altogether, 164 TCR beta chains were recorded as cytomegalovirus-associated. As a later analysis showed, a missense DCLRE1C variant was linked to trimming of TCR beta V- and J-genes.

This chain connects TRBV9 to TRBJ2-5; D is ambiguous. Source material: PBMCs. The clonotype was recovered from a woman in her forties or fifties in good health and CMV-seronegative. Here the CDR3 DNA reads TGTGCCAGCAGCGTAGATCCAGACCAAGAGACCCAGTACTTC. Its translation is CASSVDPDQETQYF.